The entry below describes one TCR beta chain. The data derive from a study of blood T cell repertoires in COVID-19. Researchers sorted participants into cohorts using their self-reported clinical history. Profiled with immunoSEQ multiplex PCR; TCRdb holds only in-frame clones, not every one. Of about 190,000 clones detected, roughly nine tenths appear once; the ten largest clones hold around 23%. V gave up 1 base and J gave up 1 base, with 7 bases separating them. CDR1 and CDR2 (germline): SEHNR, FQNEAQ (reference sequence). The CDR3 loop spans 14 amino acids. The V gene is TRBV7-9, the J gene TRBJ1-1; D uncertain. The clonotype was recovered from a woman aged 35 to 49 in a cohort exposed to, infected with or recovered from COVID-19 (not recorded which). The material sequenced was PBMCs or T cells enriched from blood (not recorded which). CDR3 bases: TGTGCCAGCAGCTTAGAATACAGGAACACTGAAGCTTTCTTT. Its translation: CASSLEYRNTEAFF.